Below, 16 T cell receptor beta chains from the same sample are listed, as sequenced in a study of shared clonotypes between healthy human individuals. Only CD45RO-negative cells positively selected for CCR7 counted as naive CD8 cells, so terminally differentiated effector memory CD45RA+ cells were excluded. Sequencing was performed with immunoSEQ multiplex PCR; in TCRdb, only in-frame clones are kept and a portion is missing. The sample records fewer than 850,000 clones, about 96% being singletons. Sequenced: naive CD8+ T cells sorted from blood. These receptors were collected from a man aged 25 to 40 in good health.

As concerns this clone: The sample contains more than one DNA sequence encoding this CDR3. The chain joins TRBV5-1 to TRBJ2-7; 8 bases map to TRBD1. The trim removed 2 bases at V and 4 bases at J, leaving 5 bases unmatched. This CDR3 spans 14 amino acids. CDR1 and CDR2 (germline): SGHRS, YFSETQ. Here the CDR3 reads CASSFGTGVYEQYF. The CDR3 DNA sequence: TGCGCCAGCAGCTTCGGGACAGGCGTATACGAGCAGTACTTC.

The genes are TRBV6-5 and TRBJ2-7; 10 bases are shared with TRBD2. Trimming removed 5 bases from V and 5 bases from J; junction bases left unmatched: 9. Germline CDR1 is MNHEY and CDR2 is SVGAGI. The CDR3 loop spans 15 amino acids. The CDR3 region is CASSPRTSGNDEQYF. CDR3 nucleotide sequence: TGTGCCAGCAGTCCGCGGACTAGCGGAAACGACGAGCAGTACTTC.

The gene calls are TRBV15 and TRBJ2-1; a weak D match, TRBD1 (6 bases). The CDR3 length is 18 residues. Germline-derived CDR1 and CDR2 are LNHNV and YYDKDF (reference sequence). The V gene lost 0 bases and the J gene lost 2 bases, with 17 bases spanning the gap. The CDR3 region has the DNA TGTGCCACCAGCAGAGATGGGGGCACACTCTTACCCTACAATGAGCAGTTCTTC. It specifies CATSRDGGTLLPYNEQFF.

There are a few counts of this clone. The chain carries TRBV7-9 and TRBJ1-2; no clear D. This CDR3 contains 12 residues. Germline loops: CDR1 SEHNR, CDR2 FQNEAQ (reference sequence). The V end lost 3 bases, the J end lost 8 bases, and 10 bases lay between the germline ends. The CDR3 nucleotides read TGTGCCAGCAGCTTGGGAGTTCGGGGCTACACCTTC. Translation gives CASSLGVRGYTF.

CDR3 region: CASSSTVPGAEAFF. The CDR3, as DNA: TGTGCCAGCAGCTCGACCGTCCCGGGGGCTGAAGCTTTCTTT. The gene calls are TRBV7-9 and TRBJ1-1; TRBD1 might be the D (5 bases). The V end lost 4 bases, the J end lost 6 bases, and 15 bases lay between the germline ends. Germline V lookup: CDR1 SEHNR, CDR2 FQNEAQ (reference sequence). The CDR3 loop spans 14 amino acids.

The rearrangement links TRBV25-1 to TRBJ1-2; TRBD1 matches at 8 bases. Germline CDR1 and CDR2: MGHDK and SYGVNS. This CDR3 is built from 13 residues. The V segment lost 7 bases and the J segment 8 bases; nucleotides outside the gene matches: 9. The CDR3 region is CASTPTGEGGYTF. In nucleotides, the CDR3 is TGTGCCAGCACCCCGACAGGGGAGGGAGGCTACACCTTC.

Concerning this clone: Other DNA sequences in the same sample also yield this CDR3. The chain joins TRBV5-1 to TRBJ1-1; D perhaps matches TRBD1 (5 bases). The V gene's germline CDR1 is SGHRS and CDR2 YFSETQ. CDR3 size: 12 residues. Trimming removed 5 bases from V and 4 bases from J, with 9 bases in between. The CDR3 protein is CASSSGGTEAFF. As DNA, the CDR3 is TGCGCCAGCAGTTCGGGGGGCACTGAAGCTTTCTTT.

The V call is TRBV7-6, the J call TRBJ2-3; D call uncertain. V gave up 3 bases and J gave up 0 bases, with 16 bases separating them. The germline CDR1 and CDR2 sequences are SGHVS and FNYEAQ. CDR3 length: 17 residues. CDR3 in DNA: TGTGCCAGCAGCTTCGTAATAAATCGTAGGAGCACAGATACGCAGTATTTT. The encoded protein is CASSFVINRRSTDTQYF.

The V gene is TRBV27, the J gene TRBJ1-5, with a possible D match to TRBD1 (6 bases). Looked up from germline, CDR1 is MNHEY and CDR2 is SMNVEV (reference sequence). This CDR3 has 15 amino acids. V lost 3 bases to trimming and J lost 2 bases, with 11 bases between them. CDR3 in DNA: TGTGCCAGCAGTTTTGCTGCAGGGGGCAATCAGCCCCAGCATTTT. Residues: CASSFAAGGNQPQHF.

V is TRBV4-2 and J is TRBJ2-2; 7 nucleotides agree with TRBD1. Germline V gene data show CDR1 as LGHNA and CDR2 as YNFKEQ. The CDR3 covers 16 residues. The V gene end was trimmed by 0 bases and the J gene end by 6 bases; junction bases not matched to a gene: 7. The CDR3, as DNA: TGTGCCAGCAGCCAAGACGCAGGGACAGACCCCGGGGAGCTGTTTTTT. Translation: CASSQDAGTDPGELFF.

This chain joins TRBV5-1 and TRBJ1-2, with D perhaps TRBD1 (5 bases). Germline CDR1 and CDR2: SGHRS and YFSETQ. The CDR3 length is 13 residues. With 4 bases removed from V and 5 bases from J, the gap between germline ends came to 12 bases. CDR3 amino acids: CASSTGTQYGYTF. In nucleotides, the CDR3 is TGCGCCAGCAGCACCGGGACGCAGTATGGCTACACCTTC.

The rearrangement links TRBV5-5 to TRBJ2-1; 8 nucleotides agree with TRBD1. With 3 bases clipped from V and 7 bases from J, the junction kept 6 bases outside the gene matches. CDR1 SGHKS and CDR2 YYEKEE come from the germline V gene (reference sequence). The CDR3 length is 14 residues. In DNA form, the CDR3 reads TGTGCCAGCAGCTCCGACAGGGGATTGAATGAGCAGTTCTTC. It specifies CASSSDRGLNEQFF.

V gene TRBV29-1 combines with J gene TRBJ1-3; D gene uncertain. This CDR3 contains 12 residues. Germline CDR1 and CDR2: SQVTM and ANQGSEA. V lost 5 bases and J lost 4, with 9 bases in between. This CDR3 is CSVRVTGNTIYF. CDR3 bases: TGCAGCGTTCGCGTTACAGGAAACACCATATATTTT.

The V and J genes are TRBV9 and TRBJ2-6; no clear D gene. V lost 4 bases to trimming and J lost 0 bases, with 2 bases between them. The CDR3 loop spans 13 amino acids. CDR1 is SGDLS and CDR2 is YYNGEE in the germline V gene. The CDR3 loop is CASSNSGANVLTF. As DNA, the CDR3 is TGTGCCAGCAGCAACTCTGGGGCCAACGTCCTGACTTTC.

About this clone itself: Distinct nucleotide sequences in the sample also encode this CDR3. The chain carries TRBV27 and TRBJ2-3, with 10 bases aligning to TRBD2. This CDR3 has 15 residues. Germline V lookup: CDR1 MNHEY, CDR2 SMNVEV (reference sequence). With V trimmed by 2 bases and J by 1 base, 0 bases remained unmatched. CDR3 residues: CASSLGTSGTDTQYF. CDR3 coding DNA: TGTGCCAGCAGTTTAGGGACTAGCGGCACAGATACGCAGTATTTT.

V usage is TRBV27 and J usage is TRBJ2-7; 8 bases map to TRBD1. The CDR3 loop spans 15 amino acids. Germline V CDR1 and CDR2: MNHEY, SMNVEV (reference sequence). V dropped 1 base and J dropped 5; count of bases not matched to a gene: 7. This CDR3 reads CASSLLRTGIHEQYF. The CDR3 bases are TGTGCCAGCAGTTTATTGCGGACAGGGATTCACGAGCAGTACTTC.